One sample yielded the 23 T cell receptor beta chains listed below, sequenced in a study of blood T cell repertoires in COVID-19. Produced via immunoSEQ multiplex PCR; TCRdb's table is partial and in-frame only. The data show around 200,000 clones, 70% to 90% seen once. Sequencing was done on a sample of peripheral blood. Receptors were obtained from a woman of 80 years or more with acute or convalescent COVID-19.

V usage is TRBV7-3 and J usage is TRBJ2-2; the D gene is possibly TRBD2 (6 bases). The V gene's germline CDR1 is SGHTA and CDR2 FQGTGA. This CDR3 is 13 amino acids long. The V end lost 7 bases, the J end lost 6 bases, and 12 bases lay between the germline ends. The CDR3 loop is CASKEGASGELFF. CDR3 nucleotides: TGTGCCAGCAAGGAGGGTGCTTCCGGGGAGCTGTTTTTT.

The J gene is TRBJ2-5, the V gene TRBV5-1, with 7 bases matching TRBD1. Germline CDR1 reads SGHRS; CDR2 reads YFSETQ. The CDR3 has 16 residues. The trim removed 0 bases at V and 5 bases at J, leaving 10 bases unmatched. In DNA form, the CDR3 reads TGCGCCAGCAGCTTGGGCACAGGGGAGATTGGGGAGACCCAGTACTTC. Translated: CASSLGTGEIGETQYF.

The V call is TRBV11-2, the J call TRBJ1-6; perhaps TRBD1 as D (5 bases). V lost 0 bases to trimming and J lost 2 bases, with 8 bases between them. CDR3 length: 16 residues. Germline CDR1 SGHAT, CDR2 FQNNGV. The CDR3 DNA reads TGTGCCAGCAGCTTAGATGGACAAACCTATAATTCACCCCTCCACTTT. It translates to CASSLDGQTYNSPLHF.

V gene TRBV18 combines with J gene TRBJ2-5; weak D call: TRBD1 (6 bases). This CDR3 is built from 14 residues. The V gene lost 2 bases and the J gene lost 1 base, with 8 bases spanning the gap. Germline CDR1 is KGHSH and CDR2 is LQKENI. As DNA, the CDR3 is TGTGCCAGCTCACCAAGGACAGCCCAAGAGACCCAGTACTTC. Translated: CASSPRTAQETQYF.

The chain links TRBV18 to TRBJ1-2; no definite D call. Germline CDR1 reads KGHSH; CDR2 reads LQKENI. Trimming shortened V by 2 bases and J by 8 bases, and 12 bases separated the two germline ends. This CDR3 comprises 13 residues. The CDR3 spells CASSPETGEGYTF. CDR3 DNA sequence: TGTGCCAGCTCACCAGAGACCGGGGAGGGCTACACCTTC.

The genes are TRBV6-5 and TRBJ1-6; 8 nucleotides match TRBD1. Germline V gene data show CDR1 as MNHEY and CDR2 as SVGAGI. There are 15 residues in the CDR3. V shed 8 bases and J 7 bases; nucleotides not matched to a gene: 10. CDR3 residues: CASLYRQGSNSPLHF. The CDR3 nucleotides read TGTGCCAGCCTTTACCGACAGGGGTCCAATTCACCCCTCCACTTT.

The chain is built from TRBV10-3 and TRBJ1-1; TRBD1 matches at 8 bases. Unmatched junction bases numbered 9, after V lost 6 bases and J lost 0 bases. The CDR3 is 16 residues long. Germline V gives CDR1 ENHRY, CDR2 SYGVKD. CDR3 residues: CAISHLRTGLNTEAFF. The CDR3 DNA is TGTGCCATCAGCCACCTCCGGACAGGGCTGAACACTGAAGCTTTCTTT.

The chain recombines TRBV19 with TRBJ1-1; the D is unclear. In germline, CDR1 is LNHDA, CDR2 SQIVND (reference sequence). Trimming cost V 6 bases and J 0 bases, with 14 bases left between them. The CDR3 totals 15 residues. This CDR3 is CASRVPRGMNTEAFF. CDR3 coding DNA: TGTGCCAGTAGGGTCCCGCGGGGTATGAACACTGAAGCTTTCTTT.

This clone was detected only once. The genes are TRBV12-3 or TRBV12-4 and TRBJ2-1; D may be TRBD1 (5 bases). V was clipped by 8 bases and J by 10 bases, with 15 bases between them. CDR3 length: 12 residues. CDR3 in DNA: TGTGCCAGCGGCATCCGACAGTTAGAGCAGTTCTTC. It yields the protein CASGIRQLEQFF.

As regards this clone: At one of its ends the junction is not consistent with the germline gene, which may arise from a read error. V gene TRBV5-1 combines with J gene TRBJ2-7; TRBD2 matches at 8 bases. This CDR3 is 16 amino acids long. Germline loops: CDR1 SGHRS, CDR2 YFSETQ. The CDR3 DNA sequence: TGCGCCAGCAGCCCCACCCAGAGCGGGAGCTCCCACGAGCAGTACTTC. The encoded protein is CASSPTQSGSSHEQYF.

This clone was picked up one time. This rearrangement joins TRBV6-2 or TRBV6-3 to TRBJ2-7; tentative D call: TRBD1 (6 bases). Deletions cut 6 bases from V and 0 bases from J, with 12 bases between. CDR1 and CDR2 from the germline V gene are MNHEY and SVGEGT. CDR3 length equals 14 residues. The CDR3 loop is CASSPTGLSYEQYF. The CDR3 DNA sequence: TGTGCCAGCAGCCCGACAGGTCTCTCCTACGAGCAGTACTTC.

This chain's CDR3 is CASSFGQGDSDTQYF. The CDR3 DNA follows: TGTGCCAGCAGCTTCGGGCAGGGGGATTCAGATACGCAGTATTTT. The chain joins TRBV7-9 to TRBJ2-3, with TRBD1 matching 7 bases. Germline V gene lookup returns CDR1 SEHNR and CDR2 FQNEAQ (reference sequence). Trimming cost V 3 bases and J 4 bases; bases outside gene matches: 7. The CDR3 contains 15 residues.

In its sample, this clone was seen a few times. The chain uses TRBV13 and TRBJ2-2; 11 nucleotides line up with TRBD2. V shed 5 bases and J 1 base; nucleotides not matched to a gene: 6. This CDR3 is 17 amino acids long. Germline loops: CDR1 PRHDT, CDR2 FYEKMQ (reference sequence). CDR3 amino acids: CASSTGLAGENTGELFF. DNA for the CDR3: TGTGCCAGCAGCACCGGACTAGCGGGCGAGAACACCGGGGAGCTGTTTTTT. Full variable domain (missing parts from reference TRBV13 and TRBJ2-2): AAGVIQSPRHLIKEKRETATLKCYPIPRHDTVYWYQQGPGQDPQFLISFYEKMQSDKGSIPDRFSAQQFSDYHSELNMSSLELGDSALYFCASSTGLAGENTGELFFGEGSRLTVL.

This clone was detected only once. V usage is TRBV10-3 and J usage is TRBJ1-4; possibly TRBD1 for D (5 bases). V was clipped by 0 bases and J by 9 bases, with 11 bases between them. CDR3 size: 14 residues. Germline CDR1 ENHRY, CDR2 SYGVKD. For the CDR3, the DNA is TGTGCCATCAGTGAGTCCAGGGATGAAAAAAAACTGTTTTTT. Residues: CAISESRDEKKLFF.

This rearrangement joins TRBV6-2 or TRBV6-3 to TRBJ2-7; 10 bases fit TRBD1. J lost 4 bases, V lost 2 bases, and 2 bases had no gene match. Per the germline V gene, CDR1 is MNHEY and CDR2 is SVGEGT. The CDR3 has 14 amino acids. The CDR3 region has the DNA TGTGCCAGCAGTTACCCGGACAGGGGGTACGAGCAGTACTTC. It encodes CASSYPDRGYEQYF.

The genes are TRBV25-1 and TRBJ1-2; 7 bases line up with TRBD1. Germline V gene lookup returns CDR1 MGHDK and CDR2 SYGVNS. The CDR3 totals 16 residues. V trimming: 5 bases; J trimming: 4 bases; junction bases outside the gene matches: 13. CDR3 residues: CASSRRQGGPGYGYTF. CDR3 bases: TGTGCCAGCAGTCGTCGACAGGGCGGCCCTGGCTATGGCTACACCTTC.

The CDR3 region has the DNA TGCGCCAGCACCATTAGCGACCCGGGGGGCCGGGAGACCCAGTACTTC. Translated, it gives CASTISDPGGRETQYF. J is TRBJ2-5 and V is TRBV5-1; D perhaps matches TRBD2 (7 bases). CDR1 SGHRS and CDR2 YFSETQ come from the germline V gene. This CDR3 region has 16 residues. V gave up 6 bases and J gave up 5 bases, with 23 bases separating them.

The chain has TRBV4-3 and TRBJ1-3; weak D call: TRBD1 (5 bases). CDR1 and CDR2 from the germline V gene are LGHNA and YSLEER. V shed 0 bases and J shed 4 bases, with 13 bases lying between them. This CDR3 contains 16 residues. CDR3 bases: TGCGCCAGCAGCCAAGACAGACAGCTGGGGGGAAACACCATATATTTT. Its translation: CASSQDRQLGGNTIYF.

The CDR3 is CASSERAKSYTGELFF. Here the CDR3 DNA reads TGTGCCAGCAGTGAACGCGCGAAAAGCTACACCGGGGAGCTGTTTTTT. This chain joins TRBV2 and TRBJ2-2; D is undetermined. The CDR3 spans 16 residues. From germline, CDR1 is SNHLY and CDR2 FYNNEI. V was shortened by 2 bases and J by 3 bases, with 13 bases between the two germline ends.

V usage is TRBV19 and J usage is TRBJ2-6; no definite D call. V was cut by 3 bases and J by 0 bases, with 12 bases left in between. CDR1 LNHDA and CDR2 SQIVND come from the germline V gene (reference sequence). This CDR3 has 17 residues. The CDR3 loop reads CASSMGPRFSGANVLTF. DNA for the CDR3: TGTGCCAGTAGTATGGGCCCCAGATTCTCTGGGGCCAACGTCCTGACTTTC.

This sequence joins TRBV19 and TRBJ1-1; D might be TRBD1 (5 bases). Trimming removed 7 bases from V and 1 base from J, with 10 bases in between. The germline CDR1 and CDR2 sequences are LNHDA and SQIVND (reference sequence). This CDR3 is built from 13 residues. This chain's CDR3 is CASIRGRNTEAFF. CDR3 DNA: TGTGCCAGTATTAGGGGAAGGAACACTGAAGCTTTCTTT.

This chain links TRBV6-5 with TRBJ2-6; no clear D gene. From germline, CDR1 is MNHEY and CDR2 SVGAGI. CDR3 length equals 15 residues. V was shortened by 6 bases and J by 0 bases, with 9 bases between the two germline ends. CDR3 DNA sequence: TGTGCCAGCAGGCTCACTTACTCTGGGGCCAACGTCCTGACTTTC. Translating gives CASRLTYSGANVLTF.

The chain uses TRBV7-8 and TRBJ2-1, with 14 positions matching TRBD2. CDR1 SGHVS and CDR2 FQNEAQ come from the germline V gene. The CDR3 is 17 amino acids. Unmatched junction bases numbered 5, after V lost 5 bases and J lost 2 bases. CDR3 sequence (DNA): TGTGCCAGCAGCCCGGGGACTAGCGGGAGCCCCTACAATGAGCAGTTCTTC. It is translated as CASSPGTSGSPYNEQFF.